Below are 6 T cell receptor beta chains sequenced from a single sample in a study of blood T cell repertoires in COVID-19. The repertoire was sequenced with immunoSEQ multiplex PCR; TCRdb's copy has only in-frame clones and lacks some. The table shows about 180,000 clones, with roughly 87% occurring only once. The source material was peripheral blood. The receptors were sampled from a woman aged 70-85 years with acute or convalescent COVID-19.

The V gene is TRBV10-3, the J gene TRBJ2-7, with D uncertain. Trimming removed 4 bases from V and 7 bases from J, with 8 bases in between. In germline, CDR1 is ENHRY, CDR2 SYGVKD. The CDR3 has 11 amino acids. The CDR3 sequence is CAISAEFEQYF. DNA for the CDR3: TGTGCCATCAGTGCCGAGTTTGAGCAGTACTTC.

The rearrangement joins TRBV4-3 to TRBJ2-2, with D tentatively TRBD1 (5 bases). V was pared by 4 bases and J by 1 base, with 10 bases between. CDR3 size: 15 residues. Germline values: CDR1 LGHNA, CDR2 YSLEER. CDR3 amino acids: CASSPMTENTGELFF. DNA of the CDR3: TGCGCCAGCAGCCCTATGACAGAGAACACCGGGGAGCTGTTTTTT.

CDR3 sequence (DNA): TGTGCCAGCAGCTTGGGAGTCAGGGCAACTAATGAAAAACTGTTTTTT. This codes for CASSLGVRATNEKLFF. The chain joins TRBV5-5 to TRBJ1-4; weak D call: TRBD1 (5 bases). From germline, CDR1 is SGHKS and CDR2 YYEKEE (reference sequence). V dropped 0 bases and J dropped 0 bases, with 9 bases sitting between them. The CDR3 totals 16 residues.

V usage is TRBV24-1 and J usage is TRBJ2-1; 11 bases are a match to TRBD2. CDR1 KGHDR and CDR2 SFDVKD come from the germline V gene. V trimming: 6 bases; J trimming: 6 bases; junction bases outside the gene matches: 3. The CDR3 contains 14 residues. The CDR3 DNA is TGTGCCACCAGTCGAACTAGCGGGAGCAATGAGCAGTTCTTC. This codes for CATSRTSGSNEQFF.

The chain combines TRBV29-1 with TRBJ2-3; 8 bases match TRBD2. This CDR3 contains 15 residues. The ends lost 5 bases at V and 7 bases at J; junction bases unmatched: 14. Germline V CDR1 and CDR2: SQVTM, ANQGSEA. CDR3 sequence (DNA): TGCAGCGTTACGGGCTGGCGGGGGGCCGAGAATACGCAGTATTTT. Translation gives CSVTGWRGAENTQYF.

The genes are TRBV27 and TRBJ2-1; 7 bases are shared with TRBD1. Per the germline V gene, CDR1 is MNHEY and CDR2 is SMNVEV (reference sequence). The CDR3 contains 15 residues. The V segment lost 5 bases and the J segment 0 bases; nucleotides outside the gene matches: 4. The chain's CDR3 is CASSVGTASYNEQFF. The CDR3 bases are TGTGCCAGCAGTGTAGGGACAGCCTCCTACAATGAGCAGTTCTTC.